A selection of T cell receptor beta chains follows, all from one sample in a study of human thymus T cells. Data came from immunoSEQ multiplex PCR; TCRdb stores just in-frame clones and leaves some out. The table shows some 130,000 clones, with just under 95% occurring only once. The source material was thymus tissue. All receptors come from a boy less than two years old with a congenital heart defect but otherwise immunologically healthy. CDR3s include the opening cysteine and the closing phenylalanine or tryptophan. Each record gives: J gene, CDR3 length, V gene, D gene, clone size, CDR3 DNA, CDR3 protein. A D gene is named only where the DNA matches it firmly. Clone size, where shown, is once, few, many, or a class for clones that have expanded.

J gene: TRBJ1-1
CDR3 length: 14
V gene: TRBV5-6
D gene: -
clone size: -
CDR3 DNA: TGTGCCAGCCTGAGGCATCAATGGGAGCGTGAAGCTTTCTTT
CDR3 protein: CASLRHQWEREAFF

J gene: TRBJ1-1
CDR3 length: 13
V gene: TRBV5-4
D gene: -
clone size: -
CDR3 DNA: TGTGCCAGCAGCTTGGTTCCTGACACTGAAGCTTTCTTT
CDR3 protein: CASSLVPDTEAFF

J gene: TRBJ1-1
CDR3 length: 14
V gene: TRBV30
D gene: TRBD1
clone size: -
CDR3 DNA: TGTGCCTGGAAAGCACAGGGGCCCAGGACTGAAGCTTTCTTT
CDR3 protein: CAWKAQGPRTEAFF

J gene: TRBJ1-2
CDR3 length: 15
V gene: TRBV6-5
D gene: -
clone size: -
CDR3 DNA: TGTGCCAGCAGTTACGCCGGATCTCCTAACTATGGCTACACCTTC
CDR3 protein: CASSYAGSPNYGYTF

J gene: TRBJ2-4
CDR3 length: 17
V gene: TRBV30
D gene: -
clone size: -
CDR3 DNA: TGTGCCTGGAGTACTAAGGAGGGGGGGATAGCCAAAAACATTCAGTACTTC
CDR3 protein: CAWSTKEGGIAKNIQYF

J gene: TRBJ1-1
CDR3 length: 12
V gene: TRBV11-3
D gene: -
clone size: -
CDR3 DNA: TGTGCCAGCAGCCGTAAGGAGACTGAAGCTTTCTTT
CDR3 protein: CASSRKETEAFF

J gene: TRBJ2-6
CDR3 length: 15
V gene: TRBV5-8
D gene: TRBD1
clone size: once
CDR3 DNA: TGTGCCAGCAGCTTAGACAGGGCTGGGGCCAACGTCCTGACTTTC
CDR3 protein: CASSLDRAGANVLTF

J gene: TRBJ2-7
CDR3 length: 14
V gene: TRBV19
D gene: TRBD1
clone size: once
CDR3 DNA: TGTGCCAGTAGTCAACGAACAGGGGGCTACGAGCAGTACTTC
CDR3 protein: CASSQRTGGYEQYF

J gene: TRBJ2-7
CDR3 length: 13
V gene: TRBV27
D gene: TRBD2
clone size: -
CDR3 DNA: TGTGCCAGCAGTGGGATAGCGGGTGGAGAGCAGTACTTC
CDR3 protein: CASSGIAGGEQYF

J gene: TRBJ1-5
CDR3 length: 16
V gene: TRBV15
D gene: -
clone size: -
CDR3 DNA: TGTGCCACCAGCAGGAGATTCGGGAGTCTCAATCAGCCCCAGCATTTT
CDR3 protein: CATSRRFGSLNQPQHF

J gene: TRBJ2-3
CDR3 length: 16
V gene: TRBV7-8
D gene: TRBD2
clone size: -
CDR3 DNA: TGTGCCAGCAGCTCGCCGGGAGGTAAAAGGGCAGATACGCAGTATTTT
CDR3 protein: CASSSPGGKRADTQYF

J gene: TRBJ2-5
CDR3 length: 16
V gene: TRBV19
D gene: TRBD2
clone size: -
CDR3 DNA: TGTGCCAGTAGTATCGGATATAGCGGGGTCCAAGAGACCCAGTACTTC
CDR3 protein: CASSIGYSGVQETQYF

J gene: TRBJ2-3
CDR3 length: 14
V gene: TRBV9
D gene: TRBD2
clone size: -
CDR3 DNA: TGTGCCAGCAGCGAGAAAGGGACTAGCGGGGGGAAGTATTTT
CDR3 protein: CASSEKGTSGGKYF